The next 9 T cell receptor beta chains were all read from a single sample in a study of cytomegalovirus exposure and HLA in healthy donors. In the PCR, 60 Vbeta and 13 Jbeta primers were used. Generated by immunoSEQ multiplex PCR, the TCRdb table keeps only in-frame clones and is missing some. The data contain 110,000 to 150,000 clones, approximately 79% of them singletons. Sequenced input: PBMCs. These receptors originate from a man between 18 and 35 years old in good health and CMV-seronegative.

The CDR3 DNA reads TGTGCCAGCAGTTTGGCCGGAAGACAGGGGTACAATGAGCAGTTCTTC. It yields the protein CASSLAGRQGYNEQFF. The chain links TRBV27 to TRBJ2-1, with TRBD1 identical over 8 bases. Germline trimming cut 3 bases from V and 4 bases from J; bases unmatched to any gene: 8. The CDR3 is 16 residues long. CDR1 is MNHEY and CDR2 is SMNVEV in the germline V gene (reference sequence).

This chain joins TRBV6-6 and TRBJ2-3, with 9 bases identical to TRBD2. This CDR3 is 15 amino acids long. The ends lost 2 bases at V and 2 bases at J; junction bases unmatched: 2. The germline CDR1 and CDR2 sequences are MNHNY and SVGAGI (reference sequence). CDR3 DNA: TGTGCCAGCAGTTACAGGACTAGCGTCACAGATACGCAGTATTTT. Translating gives CASSYRTSVTDTQYF.

The gene calls are TRBV2 and TRBJ2-5; 8 positions agree with TRBD2. Germline V CDR1 and CDR2: SNHLY, FYNNEI. With V trimmed by 3 bases and J by 1 base, 4 bases remained unmatched. The CDR3 totals 15 residues. The CDR3 DNA reads as TGTGCCAGCAGTGACGGCGGGGGGCCCCAAGAGACCCAGTACTTC. Its protein product is CASSDGGGPQETQYF.

The chain joins TRBV2 to TRBJ2-7, with 8 bases that match TRBD2. Germline V gives CDR1 SNHLY, CDR2 FYNNEI. J was trimmed by 4 bases and V by 7 bases; bases with no gene match: 9. The CDR3 is 14 residues long. Here the CDR3 reads CASTSRGGVYEQYF. DNA of the CDR3: TGTGCCAGCACATCTCGGGGGGGGGTGTACGAGCAGTACTTC.

V gene TRBV28 combines with J gene TRBJ1-6; possibly TRBD1 for D (5 bases). This CDR3 has 15 amino acids. Per the germline V gene, CDR1 is MDHEN and CDR2 is SYDVKM. Between the trimmed V and J ends, which lost 5 bases and 7 bases, there was a span of 15 bases. The CDR3 loop reads CASSRPTVRNSPLHF. CDR3 coding DNA: TGTGCCAGCAGTCGGCCGACAGTCAGAAATTCACCCCTCCACTTT.

The chain employs TRBV21-1 and TRBJ1-5. TRBV21-1 has pseudogene status. The CDR3 sequence is 18 residues long. The CDR3 is CASSKSPLGAYSNQPQHF. DNA of the CDR3: TGTGCCAGCAGCAAATCGCCCTTGGGAGCTTATAGCAATCAGCCCCAGCATTTT.

This chain uses TRBV11-3 with TRBJ2-5; 7 bases are shared with TRBD1. The DNA end is a closer match to TRBJ2-7, so the J assignment may be wrong. The CDR3 sequence is 14 residues long. Per germline, CDR1 SGHNT and CDR2 YENEEA. Here the CDR3 DNA reads TGTGCCAGCAGCGACAGACAGGGAGTCTACGAGCAGTACTTC. It yields the protein CASSDRQGVYEQYF.

The CDR3 DNA reads TGTGCCAGCAGCTTAAGGCCCAGGGACTCTGAAGCTTTCTTT. Its protein product is CASSLRPRDSEAFF. The rearrangement links TRBV11-2 to TRBJ1-1, with D maybe TRBD1 (5 bases). The V end was cut by 2 bases, the J end by 6 bases, with 13 bases between. The CDR3 loop spans 14 amino acids. Germline lookup yields CDR1 SGHAT and CDR2 FQNNGV.

V gene TRBV4-1 combines with J gene TRBJ2-7; weak D call: TRBD2 (6 bases). CDR3 length: 15 residues. V lost 0 bases and J lost 7, with 16 bases in between. In germline, CDR1 is MGHRA, CDR2 YSYEKL. The CDR3 region has the DNA TGCGCCAGCAGCCAAGAAAGGGGACTTAATGAGGAGCAGTACTTC. Translation gives CASSQERGLNEEQYF.